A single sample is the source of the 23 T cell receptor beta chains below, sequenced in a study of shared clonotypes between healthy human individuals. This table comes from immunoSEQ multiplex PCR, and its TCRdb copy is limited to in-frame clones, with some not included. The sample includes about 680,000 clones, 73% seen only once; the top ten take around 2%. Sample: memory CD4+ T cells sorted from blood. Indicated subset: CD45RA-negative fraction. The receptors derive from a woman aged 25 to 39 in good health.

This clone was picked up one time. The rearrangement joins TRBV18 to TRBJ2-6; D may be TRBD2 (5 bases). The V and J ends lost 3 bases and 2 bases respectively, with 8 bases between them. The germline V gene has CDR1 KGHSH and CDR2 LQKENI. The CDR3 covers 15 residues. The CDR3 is CASSPPGTGANVLTF. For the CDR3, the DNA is TGTGCCAGCTCACCCCCCGGGACTGGGGCCAACGTCCTGACTTTC.

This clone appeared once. CDR3 nucleotide sequence: TGTGCCAGCAGCTATCTAGGTTACGAGCAGTACTTC. It codes for CASSYLGYEQYF. V is TRBV7-2 and J is TRBJ2-7; D is uncertain. Per germline, CDR1 SGHTA and CDR2 FQGNSA. V was cut by 4 bases and J by 4 bases, with 8 bases left in between. The CDR3 loop spans 12 amino acids.

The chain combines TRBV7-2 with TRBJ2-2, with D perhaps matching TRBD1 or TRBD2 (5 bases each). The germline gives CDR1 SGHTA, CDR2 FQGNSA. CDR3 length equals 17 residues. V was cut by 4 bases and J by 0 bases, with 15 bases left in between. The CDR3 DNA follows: TGTGCCAGCAGCTCAACGCGCTTGGGGGCGAACACCGGGGAGCTGTTTTTT. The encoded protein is CASSSTRLGANTGELFF.

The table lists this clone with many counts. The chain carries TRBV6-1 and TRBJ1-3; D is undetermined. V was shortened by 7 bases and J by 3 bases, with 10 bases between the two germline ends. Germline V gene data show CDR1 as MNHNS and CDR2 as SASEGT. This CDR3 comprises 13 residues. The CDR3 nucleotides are TGTGCCAGCATTCGGGAGAGTGGAAACACCATATATTTT. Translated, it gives CASIRESGNTIYF.

The CDR3 region has the DNA TGCAGCGTTGAGCGGGAGGGCACAGATACGCAGTATTTT. Protein sequence: CSVEREGTDTQYF. The V call is TRBV29-1, the J call TRBJ2-3; 8 bases line up with TRBD2. This CDR3 is built from 13 residues. V was pared by 3 bases and J by 1 base, with 0 bases of the junction left unmatched. The germline gives CDR1 SQVTM, CDR2 ANQGSEA.

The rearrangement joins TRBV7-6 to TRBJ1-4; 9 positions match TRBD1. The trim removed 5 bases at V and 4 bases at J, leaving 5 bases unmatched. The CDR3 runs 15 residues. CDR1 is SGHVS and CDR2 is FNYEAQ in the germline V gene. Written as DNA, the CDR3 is TGTGCCAGCAGCACACAGGGACAGGGTAATGAAAAACTGTTTTTT. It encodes CASSTQGQGNEKLFF.

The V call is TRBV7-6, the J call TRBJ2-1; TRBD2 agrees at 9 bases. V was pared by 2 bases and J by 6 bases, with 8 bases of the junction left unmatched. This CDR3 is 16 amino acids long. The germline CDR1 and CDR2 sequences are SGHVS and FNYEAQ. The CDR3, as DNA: TGTGCCAGCAGCTTATCCTCGGGACTAGCCTCCAATGAGCAGTTCTTC. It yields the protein CASSLSSGLASNEQFF.

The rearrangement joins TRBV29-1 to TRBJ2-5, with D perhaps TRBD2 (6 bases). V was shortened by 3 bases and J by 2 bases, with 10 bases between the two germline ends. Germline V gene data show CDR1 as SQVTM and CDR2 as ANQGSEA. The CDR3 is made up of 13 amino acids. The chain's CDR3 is CSVDGAGQETQYF. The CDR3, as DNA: TGCAGCGTTGACGGCGCGGGACAAGAGACCCAGTACTTC.

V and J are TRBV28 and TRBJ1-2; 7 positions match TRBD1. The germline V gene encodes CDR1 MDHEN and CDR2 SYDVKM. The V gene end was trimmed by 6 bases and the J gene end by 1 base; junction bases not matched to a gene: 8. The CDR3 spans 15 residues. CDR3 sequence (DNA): TGTGCCAGCAGATCCGGGACAGCTTTTAACTATGGCTACACCTTC. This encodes CASRSGTAFNYGYTF.

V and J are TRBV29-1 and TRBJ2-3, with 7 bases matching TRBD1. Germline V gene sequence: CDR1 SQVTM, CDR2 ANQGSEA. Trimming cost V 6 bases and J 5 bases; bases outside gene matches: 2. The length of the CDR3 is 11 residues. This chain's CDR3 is CSVYRGDTQYF. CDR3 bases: TGCAGCGTCTACAGGGGAGATACGCAGTATTTT.

In DNA form, the CDR3 reads TGCGCCAGCAGCCAAGCGGCAGGGGTCAGCACAGATACGCAGTATTTT. Translation: CASSQAAGVSTDTQYF. The chain employs TRBV4-1 and TRBJ2-3; D possibly corresponds to TRBD1 (6 bases). CDR1 is MGHRA and CDR2 is YSYEKL in the germline V gene. The CDR3 is 16 residues long. Trimming pared 1 base from V and 0 bases from J, leaving 11 bases between.

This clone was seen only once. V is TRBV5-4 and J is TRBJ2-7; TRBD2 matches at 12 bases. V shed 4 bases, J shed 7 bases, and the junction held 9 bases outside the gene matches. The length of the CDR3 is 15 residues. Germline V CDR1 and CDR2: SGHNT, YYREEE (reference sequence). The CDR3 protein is CASSQERTSGIEQYF. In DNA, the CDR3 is TGTGCCAGCAGCCAAGAACGGACTAGCGGGATAGAGCAGTACTTC.

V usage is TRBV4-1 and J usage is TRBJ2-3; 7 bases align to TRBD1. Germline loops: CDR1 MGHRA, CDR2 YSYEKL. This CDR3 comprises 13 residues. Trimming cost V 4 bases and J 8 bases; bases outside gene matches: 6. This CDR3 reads CASSPTDRATQYF. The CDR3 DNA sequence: TGCGCCAGCAGCCCTACCGACAGGGCTACGCAGTATTTT.

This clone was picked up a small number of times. CDR3: CATSSYLGEQYF. The CDR3 DNA is TGTGCCACCAGCAGTTACTTAGGCGAGCAGTACTTC. This chain uses TRBV15 with TRBJ2-7, with no clear D. Germline V lookup: CDR1 LNHNV, CDR2 YYDKDF (reference sequence). Trimming left V 3 bases short and J 6 bases short, with 9 bases between. CDR3 size: 12 residues.

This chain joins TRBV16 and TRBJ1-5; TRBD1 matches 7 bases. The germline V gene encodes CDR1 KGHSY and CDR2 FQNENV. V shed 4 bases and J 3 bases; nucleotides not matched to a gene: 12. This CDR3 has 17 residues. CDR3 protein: CASSPTKKTGFNQPQHF. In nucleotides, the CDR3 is TGTGCCAGCAGCCCGACCAAGAAGACAGGGTTCAATCAGCCCCAGCATTTT.

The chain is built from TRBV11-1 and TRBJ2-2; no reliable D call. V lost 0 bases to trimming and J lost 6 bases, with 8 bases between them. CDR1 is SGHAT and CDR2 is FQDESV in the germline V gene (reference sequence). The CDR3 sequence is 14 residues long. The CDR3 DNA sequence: TGTGCCAGCAGCTTAGCCCCTACAGCCGGGGAGCTGTTTTTT. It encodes CASSLAPTAGELFF.

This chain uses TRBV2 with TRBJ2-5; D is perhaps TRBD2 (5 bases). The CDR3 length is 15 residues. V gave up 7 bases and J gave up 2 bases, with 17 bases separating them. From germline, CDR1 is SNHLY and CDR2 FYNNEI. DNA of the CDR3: TGTGCCAGCACCGAGGGCGGTCTGCATCAAGAGACCCAGTACTTC. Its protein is CASTEGGLHQETQYF.

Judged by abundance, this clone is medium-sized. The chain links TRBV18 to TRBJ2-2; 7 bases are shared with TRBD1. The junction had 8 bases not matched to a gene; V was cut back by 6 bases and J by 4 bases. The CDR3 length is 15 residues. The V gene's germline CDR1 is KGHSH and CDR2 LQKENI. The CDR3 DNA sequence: TGTGCCAGCTCCCAATTAGGGGGCTTCACCGGGGAGCTGTTTTTT. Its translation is CASSQLGGFTGELFF.

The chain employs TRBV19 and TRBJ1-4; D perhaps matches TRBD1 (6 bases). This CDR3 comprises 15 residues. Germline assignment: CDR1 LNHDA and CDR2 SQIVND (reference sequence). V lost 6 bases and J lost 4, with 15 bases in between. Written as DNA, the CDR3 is TGTGCCAGTAGAGAAAGAGGGGGAAATAATGAAAAACTGTTTTTT. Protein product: CASRERGGNNEKLFF.

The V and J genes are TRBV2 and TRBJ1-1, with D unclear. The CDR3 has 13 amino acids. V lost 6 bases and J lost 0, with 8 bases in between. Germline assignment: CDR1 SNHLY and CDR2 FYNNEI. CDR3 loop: CASRKRLNTEAFF. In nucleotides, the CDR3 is TGTGCCAGCAGGAAGCGTCTGAACACTGAAGCTTTCTTT.

CDR3 in amino acids: CASSVLAVQETQYF. In nucleotides, the CDR3 is TGCGCCAGCAGCGTCCTAGCGGTCCAAGAGACCCAGTACTTC. This chain connects TRBV5-1 to TRBJ2-5, with 7 bases fitting TRBD2. This CDR3 is built from 14 residues. Germline CDR1 reads SGHRS; CDR2 reads YFSETQ. J gave up 1 base and V 4 bases, and 4 bases lay outside the gene matches.

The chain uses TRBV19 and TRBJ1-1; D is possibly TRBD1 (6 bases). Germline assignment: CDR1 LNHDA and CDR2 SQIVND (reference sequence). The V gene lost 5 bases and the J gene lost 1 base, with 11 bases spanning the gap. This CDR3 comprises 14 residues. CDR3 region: CASSFTGRNTEAFF. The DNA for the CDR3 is TGTGCCAGTAGTTTTACAGGGAGGAACACTGAAGCTTTCTTT. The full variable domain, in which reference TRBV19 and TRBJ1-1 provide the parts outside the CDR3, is DGGITQSPKYLFRKEGQNVTLSCEQNLNHDAMYWYRQDPGQGLRLIYYSQIVNDFQKGDIAEGYSVSREKKESFPLTVTSAQKNPTAFYLCASSFTGRNTEAFFGQGTRLTVV.

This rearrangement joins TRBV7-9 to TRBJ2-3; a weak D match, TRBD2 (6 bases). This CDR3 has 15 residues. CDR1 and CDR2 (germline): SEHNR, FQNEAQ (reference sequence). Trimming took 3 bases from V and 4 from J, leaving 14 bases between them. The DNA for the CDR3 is TGTGCCAGCAGCTTCCCGCGACGGGAGTCAGATACGCAGTATTTT. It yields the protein CASSFPRRESDTQYF.